The 24 T cell receptor beta chains in this list originate from one sample, sequenced in a study of blood T cell repertoires in COVID-19. Here immunoSEQ multiplex PCR was the method, and the copy in TCRdb shows in-frame clones only, minus some. The sample consists of 150,000 or so clones, about nine tenths of them appearing once. Sequenced material: peripheral blood. These TCRs come from a man between 60 and 75 years old with active or convalescent COVID-19.

This clone was counted a single time. The chain is built from TRBV6-5 and TRBJ2-2; maybe TRBD1 (6 bases). In germline, CDR1 is MNHEY, CDR2 SVGAGI. V was cut by 7 bases and J by 4 bases, with 13 bases left in between. The CDR3 is 14 amino acids. The CDR3 nucleotides read TGTGCCAGCACTGGGGGCATCGGCACCGGGGAGCTGTTTTTT. It translates to CASTGGIGTGELFF.

This chain links TRBV23-1 with TRBJ2-3, with 8 bases fitting TRBD1. Being an ORF, TRBV23-1 has a function that is uncertain. V was pared by 2 bases and J by 3 bases, with 13 bases of the junction left unmatched. The CDR3 is made up of 18 amino acids. The CDR3 region is CASSQPRQGSNYTDTQYF. In nucleotides, the CDR3 is TGCGCCAGCAGTCAACCCAGACAGGGGTCCAACTATACAGATACGCAGTATTTT.

This chain joins TRBV4-2 and TRBJ2-5, with D unclear. The CDR3 has 15 amino acids. V shed 0 bases and J shed 6 bases, with 14 bases lying between them. The germline V gene has CDR1 LGHNA and CDR2 YNFKEQ. The CDR3: CASSQDGTNAKTQYF. CDR3 coding DNA: TGTGCCAGCAGCCAAGATGGCACTAACGCAAAGACCCAGTACTTC.

The DNA of the CDR3 is TGTGCCAGCAGCTTAGCTTCGGGGTGGACCGGGGAGCTGTTTTTT. Protein product: CASSLASGWTGELFF. The gene calls are TRBV7-6 and TRBJ2-2; D possibly corresponds to TRBD2 (5 bases). There are 15 residues in the CDR3. Deletions cut 0 bases from V and 5 bases from J, with 10 bases between. Germline loops: CDR1 SGHVS, CDR2 FNYEAQ.

This chain uses TRBV6-5 with TRBJ2-7; 7 bases are shared with TRBD2. Germline loops: CDR1 MNHEY, CDR2 SVGAGI. The CDR3 is 14 residues long. V gave up 8 bases and J gave up 4 bases; unmatched junction bases: 11. CDR3: CASLHGGRGYEQYF. CDR3 DNA: TGTGCCAGCCTGCACGGAGGGAGGGGTTACGAGCAGTACTTC.

Here the CDR3 reads CASSEDQETQYF. As DNA, the CDR3 is TGCGCCAGCAGCGAGGATCAAGAGACCCAGTACTTC. The V and J genes are TRBV5-1 and TRBJ2-5; D unresolved. The CDR3 extends over 12 amino acids. Trimming shortened V by 4 bases and J by 2 bases, and 6 bases separated the two germline ends. Looked up from germline, CDR1 is SGHRS and CDR2 is YFSETQ.

The rearrangement joins TRBV7-2 to TRBJ1-6, with 8 bases identical to TRBD1. The length of the CDR3 is 15 residues. Trimming at V came to 1 base and at J to 8 bases, leaving 4 bases not matched to a gene. In germline, CDR1 is SGHTA, CDR2 FQGNSA. The CDR3 region has the DNA TGTGCCAGCAGCTTAGAGACAGGGGAGTATTCACCCCTCCACTTT. Translating gives CASSLETGEYSPLHF.

This chain joins TRBV7-6 and TRBJ1-5, with 9 bases matching TRBD1. Germline CDR1 and CDR2: SGHVS and FNYEAQ. The CDR3 runs to 15 residues. V shed 1 base and J 2 bases; nucleotides not matched to a gene: 0. The CDR3 DNA reads TGTGCCAGCAGCTTAGGGACAGGGGGCAATCAGCCCCAGCATTTT. Translated, it gives CASSLGTGGNQPQHF.

This clone was found once. The DNA of the CDR3 is TGTGCCAGCAGTGACCCTAGTGTCTCTGGGGCCAACGTCCTGACTTTC. This codes for CASSDPSVSGANVLTF. The V and J genes are TRBV2 and TRBJ2-6; D uncertain. There are 16 residues in the CDR3. V lost 3 bases and J lost 0, with 9 bases in between. Germline loops: CDR1 SNHLY, CDR2 FYNNEI.

The V call is TRBV21-1, the J call TRBJ2-4; no DNA check was done on the table's D call, TRBD1. TRBV21-1 is a pseudogene segment. This CDR3 spans 18 amino acids. The CDR3: CASSKNLPGVIAKNIQYF. The DNA for the CDR3 is TGTGCCAGCAGCAAAAATCTTCCAGGGGTCATAGCCAAAAACATTCAGTACTTC.

V is TRBV19 and J is TRBJ2-6; 8 bases match TRBD1. Per germline, CDR1 LNHDA and CDR2 SQIVND (reference sequence). Trimming at V came to 3 bases and at J to 3 bases, leaving 7 bases not matched to a gene. This CDR3 is 17 amino acids long. For the CDR3, the DNA is TGTGCCAGTAGTATGAGTCAGGGGGCGCGTGGGGCCAACGTCCTGACTTTC. As protein: CASSMSQGARGANVLTF.

This clone was counted a few times. The chain employs TRBV7-2 and TRBJ2-4; D remains ambiguous. V was shortened by 5 bases and J by 0 bases, with 5 bases between the two germline ends. The germline V gene has CDR1 SGHTA and CDR2 FQGNSA. This CDR3 spans 13 amino acids. The CDR3 bases are TGTGCCAGCAGCACTCAAGCCAAAAACATTCAGTACTTC. Amino acids: CASSTQAKNIQYF.

The rearrangement joins TRBV19 to TRBJ2-2; no clear D gene. Between the trimmed V and J ends, which lost 3 bases and 3 bases, there was a span of 14 bases. From germline, CDR1 is LNHDA and CDR2 SQIVND (reference sequence). The CDR3 has 16 amino acids. CDR3 nucleotides: TGTGCCAGTAGTATCTTTTCCCAACGGGACACCGGGGAGCTGTTTTTT. Translated, it gives CASSIFSQRDTGELFF.

V gene TRBV7-9 combines with J gene TRBJ2-7; TRBD2 aligns across 11 bases. Germline CDR1 is SEHNR and CDR2 is FQNEAQ (reference sequence). The CDR3 spans 19 residues. The V gene end was trimmed by 5 bases and the J gene end by 2 bases; junction bases not matched to a gene: 17. The CDR3 region is CASSQIGTSGKKRPYEQYF. In nucleotides, the CDR3 is TGTGCCAGCAGCCAAATCGGGACTAGCGGAAAAAAGAGGCCCTACGAGCAGTACTTC.

The chain has TRBV7-2 and TRBJ1-5; TRBD1 matches 8 bases. J gave up 6 bases and V 5 bases, and 6 bases lay outside the gene matches. This CDR3 has 14 amino acids. Per the germline V gene, CDR1 is SGHTA and CDR2 is FQGNSA. CDR3 sequence reads: CASSEQGVGQPQHF. CDR3 nucleotides: TGTGCCAGCAGCGAACAGGGGGTGGGTCAGCCCCAGCATTTT.

The chain recombines TRBV5-1 with TRBJ2-1; TRBD2 matches at 8 bases. The germline gives CDR1 SGHRS, CDR2 YFSETQ. This CDR3 comprises 16 residues. V lost 2 bases and J lost 2; bases outside the gene matches: 6. CDR3 nucleotides: TGCGCCAGCAGCTTTATAGCGGGGCGCACCTACAATGAGCAGTTCTTC. The encoded protein is CASSFIAGRTYNEQFF. Full variable domain (rest looked up from reference TRBV5-1 and TRBJ2-1): KAGVTQTPRYLIKTRGQQVTLSCSPISGHRSVSWYQQTPGQGLQFLFEYFSETQRNKGNFPGRFSGRQFSNSRSEMNVSTLELGDSALYLCASSFIAGRTYNEQFFGPGTRLTVL.

The CDR3 DNA follows: TGTGCCAGCAGCCAAGGGACAGGGCAAAAACAGCCCCAGCATTTT. It translates to CASSQGTGQKQPQHF. This chain joins TRBV4-2 and TRBJ1-5, with 8 bases identical to TRBD1. CDR1 is LGHNA, CDR2 YNFKEQ, per germline. The CDR3 is 15 residues long. After removal of 1 base from V and 7 bases from J, the junction contained 6 bases not matched to a gene.

The CDR3 spells CAISGTAGRRNTDTQYF. In DNA, the CDR3 is TGTGCCATCAGTGGTACGGCGGGTAGGCGGAATACAGATACGCAGTATTTT. The V call is TRBV10-3, the J call TRBJ2-3, with D tentatively TRBD2 (5 bases). Germline CDR1 reads ENHRY; CDR2 reads SYGVKD. Trimming stripped 4 bases from V and 3 bases from J, with 20 bases between. The CDR3 is 17 amino acids.

This chain joins TRBV2 and TRBJ2-1; 10 bases are shared with TRBD2. The CDR3 consists of 19 residues. CDR1 and CDR2 (germline): SNHLY, FYNNEI. Germline trimming cut 2 bases from V and 7 bases from J; bases unmatched to any gene: 17. CDR3 sequence: CASSENPLRAGGPGNEQFF. The CDR3 DNA reads TGTGCCAGCAGTGAAAATCCGCTTAGAGCGGGAGGGCCTGGGAATGAGCAGTTCTTC.

The DNA for the CDR3 is TGCGCCAGCAGCTGGACAGGGCCGGACGAGCAGTACTTC. Residues: CASSWTGPDEQYF. This sequence joins TRBV5-1 and TRBJ2-7; 8 bases agree with TRBD1. This CDR3 has 13 residues. Trimming took 3 bases from V and 5 from J; bases not matched to a gene: 4. The germline gives CDR1 SGHRS, CDR2 YFSETQ.

This chain uses TRBV5-1 with TRBJ2-7, with unresolved D. V was pared by 0 bases and J by 7 bases, with 11 bases between. The germline V gene has CDR1 SGHRS and CDR2 YFSETQ. This CDR3 comprises 13 residues. The DNA for the CDR3 is TGCGCCAGCAGCTTGGCCCCCCTTGAGGAGCAGTACTTC. Protein product: CASSLAPLEEQYF.

The chain recombines TRBV3-1 (or the pseudogene TRBV3-2) with TRBJ1-1; TRBD1 matches 9 bases. The CDR3 has 14 residues. From germline, CDR1 is LGHDT and CDR2 YNNKEL (reference sequence). Trimming cost V 4 bases and J 2 bases; bases outside gene matches: 2. The CDR3 DNA reads as TGTGCCAGCAGCCGGACAGGGGAAAACACTGAAGCTTTCTTT. This gives the protein CASSRTGENTEAFF.

The chain has TRBV2 and TRBJ2-5; 8 nucleotides agree with TRBD2. CDR3 length: 16 residues. V gave up 1 base and J gave up 2 bases; unmatched junction bases: 6. The germline CDR1 and CDR2 sequences are SNHLY and FYNNEI. Here the CDR3 reads CASSEGASGLQETQYF. The CDR3 DNA reads as TGTGCCAGCAGTGAAGGTGCTAGCGGGTTACAAGAGACCCAGTACTTC.

The chain uses TRBV18 and TRBJ2-5; 10 nucleotides align to TRBD2. Germline assignment: CDR1 KGHSH and CDR2 LQKENI. The CDR3 totals 16 residues. V shed 0 bases and J 4 bases; nucleotides not matched to a gene: 5. The CDR3: CASSPPSGRATETQYF. CDR3 bases: TGTGCCAGCTCACCACCCAGCGGGAGGGCCACAGAGACCCAGTACTTC. The variable domain in full, with the rest retrieved from reference TRBV18 and TRBJ2-5, is NAGVMQNPRHLVRRRGQEARLRCSPMKGHSHVYWYRQLPEEGLKFMVYLQKENIIDESGMPKERFSAEFPKEGPSILRIQQVVRGDSAAYFCASSPPSGRATETQYFGPGTRLLVL.